This T cell receptor (beta chain) comes out of a study of cytomegalovirus exposure and HLA in healthy donors. PCR was performed using 60 Vbeta and 13 Jbeta primers. Clones were sequenced by immunoSEQ multiplex PCR, and TCRdb holds only the in-frame ones, with some missing. The sample records 150,000 to 200,000 clones, around 80% being singletons. Germline CDR1 SGHAT, CDR2 FQNNGV. The V end was cut by 2 bases, the J end by 4 bases, with 8 bases between. This CDR3 is 13 amino acids long. The chain is built from TRBV11-2 and TRBJ1-1; no clear D. The sequence came from a man aged 40-50 years in good health and CMV-seronegative. Sequences were obtained from PBMCs. CDR3 sequence reads: CASSLIQVTEAFF. As DNA, the CDR3 is TGTGCCAGCAGCTTAATCCAGGTCACTGAAGCTTTCTTT.